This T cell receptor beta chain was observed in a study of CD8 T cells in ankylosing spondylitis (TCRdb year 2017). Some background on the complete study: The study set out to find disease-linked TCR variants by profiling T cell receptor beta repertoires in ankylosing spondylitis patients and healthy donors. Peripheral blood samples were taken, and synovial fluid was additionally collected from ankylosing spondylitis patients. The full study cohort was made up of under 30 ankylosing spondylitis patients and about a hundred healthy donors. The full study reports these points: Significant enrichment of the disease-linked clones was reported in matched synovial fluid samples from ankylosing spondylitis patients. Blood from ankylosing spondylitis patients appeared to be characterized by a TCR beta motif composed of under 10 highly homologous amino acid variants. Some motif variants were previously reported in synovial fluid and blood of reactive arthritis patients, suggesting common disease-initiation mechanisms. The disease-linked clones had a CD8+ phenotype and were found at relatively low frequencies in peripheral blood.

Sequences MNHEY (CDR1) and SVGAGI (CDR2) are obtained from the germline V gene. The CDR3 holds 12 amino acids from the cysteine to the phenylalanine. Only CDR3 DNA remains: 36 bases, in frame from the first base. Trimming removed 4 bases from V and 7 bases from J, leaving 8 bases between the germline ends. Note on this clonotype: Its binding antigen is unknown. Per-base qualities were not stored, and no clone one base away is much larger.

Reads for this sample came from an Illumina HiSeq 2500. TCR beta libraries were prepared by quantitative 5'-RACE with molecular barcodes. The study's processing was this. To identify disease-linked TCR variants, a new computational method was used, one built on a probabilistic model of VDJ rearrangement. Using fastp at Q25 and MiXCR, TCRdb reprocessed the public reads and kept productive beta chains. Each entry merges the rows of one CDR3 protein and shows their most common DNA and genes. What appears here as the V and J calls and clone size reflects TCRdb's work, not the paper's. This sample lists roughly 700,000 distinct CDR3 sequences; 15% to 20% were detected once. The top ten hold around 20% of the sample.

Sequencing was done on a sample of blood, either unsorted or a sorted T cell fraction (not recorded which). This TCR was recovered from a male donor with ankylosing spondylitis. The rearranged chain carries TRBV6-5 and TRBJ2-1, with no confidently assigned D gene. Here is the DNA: TGTGCCAGCAGTTCACAGTGGAATGAGCAGTTCTTC. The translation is CASSSQWNEQFF.